This T cell receptor beta chain was sequenced during a study of CD8 T cells in Susac syndrome. An amount of RNA that ranged from about 0.45 to 1 ug was reverse transcribed with random hexamers. A multiplex approach, immunoSEQ multiplex PCR, amplified TCR beta CDR3 across 54 Vbeta and 13 Jbeta. TCRdb re-derived calls from the immunoSEQ multiplex PCR reads in MiXCR, one entry per CDR3 protein. The sample records about 300,000 distinct CDR3 sequences, approximately 91% being singletons. TCR beta was sequenced from blood CD8+ and CD4+ T cells. TEMRA cells were FACS-enriched, with CD8+ and CD4+ T cells isolated negatively. There are a few counts of this clonotype. The CDR3 loop spans 16 amino acids. Germline lookup yields CDR1 MNHEY and CDR2 SMNVEV (reference sequence). V gave up 1 base and J gave up 6 bases; unmatched junction bases: 2.

This sequence was found in a human donor with multiple sclerosis. The sequenced sample consisted of CD8+ T cells from PBMCs. V usage is TRBV27 and J usage is TRBJ2-1; the match to TRBD2 covers 14 bases. CDR3 nucleotide sequence: TGTGCCAGCAGTTTATTAGGGACTAGCGGGAGCAATGAGCAGTTCTTC. Its translation: CASSLLGTSGSNEQFF.